This passage covers 32 T cell receptor beta chains from one sample sequenced in a study of T cell changes during pregnancy in multiple sclerosis (dated by TCRdb to the late 2010s). The receptor library was made with the immunoSEQ multiplex PCR assay. Here the immuneACCESS table is served through TCRdb, limited to in-frame sequences with V and J called. Missing clones are a known gap in these copies; in checked studies unresolved V genes cover under half, and the rest lacks a known reason. This sample comprises tens of thousands of clones, 75% to 95% of them detected only once. The leading ten clones occupy around 4.5% of the sample. Sequenced here: CD8+ T cells from peripheral blood mononuclear cells, sampled in the second trimester of pregnancy. The receptors here all came from a female donor with multiple sclerosis, enrolled in a pregnancy study.

The chain is built from TRBV4-1 and TRBJ1-5, with D possibly matching TRBD1 (5 bases). Germline V lookup: CDR1 MGHRA, CDR2 YSYEKL. Trimming removed 1 base from V and 3 bases from J, with 10 bases in between. The CDR3 covers 15 residues. CDR3 region: CASSQVQGVNQPQHF. DNA for the CDR3: TGCGCCAGCAGCCAAGTACAAGGGGTCAATCAGCCCCAGCATTTT.

V usage is TRBV30 and J usage is TRBJ1-1; no reliable D call. V was trimmed by 0 bases and J by 4 bases, leaving 12 bases between them. CDR3 length: 14 residues. Germline lookup yields CDR1 GTSNPN and CDR2 SVGIG (reference sequence). CDR3 protein: CAWSVVLRGTEAFF. The CDR3 DNA reads TGTGCCTGGAGTGTGGTACTGCGCGGCACTGAAGCTTTCTTT.

This clone showed up just a few times. The chain carries TRBV27 and TRBJ1-4, with 7 bases lining up with TRBD1. V shed 5 bases and J 8 bases; nucleotides not matched to a gene: 5. Germline CDR1 reads MNHEY; CDR2 reads SMNVEV (reference sequence). The CDR3 is 13 amino acids. The CDR3: CASSLLRGEKLFF. In DNA, the CDR3 is TGTGCCAGCAGTCTCCTCAGGGGGGAAAAACTGTTTTTT.

V and J are TRBV7-9 and TRBJ1-3; D is ambiguous. Germline assignment: CDR1 SEHNR and CDR2 FQNEAQ (reference sequence). The germline V and J ends were trimmed by 1 base and 4 bases, with 11 bases remaining between them. The CDR3 is 15 amino acids. CDR3 nucleotides: TGTGCCAGCAGCTTAGAATCGGGGTCGGGAAACACCATATATTTT. Protein product: CASSLESGSGNTIYF.

The genes are TRBV6-1 and TRBJ2-6; 10 positions agree with TRBD2. This CDR3 spans 16 amino acids. CDR1 MNHNS and CDR2 SASEGT come from the germline V gene. J lost 2 bases, V lost 2 bases, and 0 bases had no gene match. DNA of the CDR3: TGTGCCAGCAGTGAACTAGCGGGAGCTGGGGCCAACGTCCTGACTTTC. Its translation: CASSELAGAGANVLTF.

The chain couples TRBV13 to TRBJ2-1; 10 nucleotides match TRBD2. Germline V gene data show CDR1 as PRHDT and CDR2 as FYEKMQ (reference sequence). J was trimmed by 0 bases and V by 1 base; bases with no gene match: 6. The CDR3 is 18 residues long. CDR3 in amino acids: CASSLEGTSDFSYNEQFF. DNA for the CDR3: TGTGCCAGCAGCTTAGAGGGGACTAGCGATTTCTCCTACAATGAGCAGTTCTTC.

The CDR3 loop is CASSVGGSGRPEQFF. CDR3 nucleotides: TGTGCCAGCAGCGTAGGGGGTAGCGGGAGACCAGAGCAGTTCTTC. The chain uses TRBV9 and TRBJ2-1, with 9 bases identical to TRBD2. CDR3 length: 15 residues. The germline CDR1 and CDR2 sequences are SGDLS and YYNGEE. The trim removed 0 bases at V and 10 bases at J, leaving 8 bases unmatched.

This sequence joins TRBV6-6 and TRBJ1-5; D is ambiguous. The CDR3 covers 13 residues. V lost 0 bases to trimming and J lost 9 bases, with 9 bases between them. CDR1 is MNHNY, CDR2 SVGAGI, per germline (reference sequence). CDR3 coding DNA: TGTGCCAGCAGTTACTCGGGCGGAGGGCCCCAGCATTTT. It is translated as CASSYSGGGPQHF.

The CDR3 is CAISESRQGIVNTEAFF. The CDR3 DNA is TGTGCCATCAGTGAGTCGAGACAGGGGATAGTGAACACTGAAGCTTTCTTT. The J gene is TRBJ1-1, the V gene TRBV10-3; 8 positions agree with TRBD1. CDR1 and CDR2 from the germline V gene are ENHRY and SYGVKD. V lost 0 bases and J lost 0; bases outside the gene matches: 6. The CDR3 extends over 17 amino acids.

This chain uses TRBV19 with TRBJ2-7, with D possibly matching TRBD1 (5 bases). V was clipped by 3 bases and J by 3 bases, with 9 bases between them. This CDR3 spans 13 amino acids. Germline values: CDR1 LNHDA, CDR2 SQIVND (reference sequence). In nucleotides, the CDR3 is TGTGCCAGTAGTATCCAAGGGGACTACGAGCAGTACTTC. As protein: CASSIQGDYEQYF.

V gene TRBV14 combines with J gene TRBJ2-1; 8 bases are shared with TRBD2. V was pared by 2 bases and J by 4 bases, with 4 bases of the junction left unmatched. Germline lookup yields CDR1 SGHDN and CDR2 FVKESK. This CDR3 has 15 residues. The CDR3 nucleotides read TGTGCCAGCAGCCAATTAACTAGCGGTTACAATGAGCAGTTCTTC. Translation: CASSQLTSGYNEQFF.

The chain carries TRBV7-9 and TRBJ2-7; 7 bases map to TRBD1. Germline V gene sequence: CDR1 SEHNR, CDR2 FQNEAQ (reference sequence). The CDR3 has 14 amino acids. J lost 0 bases, V lost 4 bases, and 3 bases had no gene match. CDR3 in DNA: TGTGCCAGCAGCTCGGACAGGTACTCCTACGAGCAGTACTTC. This translates into CASSSDRYSYEQYF.

This chain connects TRBV4-3 to TRBJ2-5; D perhaps matches TRBD2 (6 bases). V dropped 8 bases and J dropped 3 bases, with 16 bases sitting between them. There are 14 residues in the CDR3. CDR1 LGHNA and CDR2 YSLEER come from the germline V gene. CDR3 nucleotides: TGCGCCAGCGGCTGGGGACTCCCTAAAGAGACCCAGTACTTC. This gives the protein CASGWGLPKETQYF.

In this sample, this clone turned up once. The CDR3 DNA is TGTGCCAGCAGTGACCCCGGGGGGTACGAGCAGTACTTC. This translates into CASSDPGGYEQYF. V and J are TRBV27 and TRBJ2-7; 7 bases match TRBD2. Trimming removed 5 bases from V and 4 bases from J; junction bases left unmatched: 5. The CDR3 has 13 residues. From germline, CDR1 is MNHEY and CDR2 SMNVEV (reference sequence).

The chain is built from TRBV5-1 and TRBJ2-2, with D perhaps TRBD1 (5 bases). V was trimmed by 4 bases and J by 6 bases, leaving 10 bases between them. The CDR3 loop spans 13 amino acids. Germline loops: CDR1 SGHRS, CDR2 YFSETQ. Here the CDR3 DNA reads TGCGCCAGCAGCCCCAGGGCCCCCGGGGAGCTGTTTTTT. It codes for CASSPRAPGELFF.

This clone was detected only once. This chain links TRBV27 with TRBJ1-4; D is ambiguous. The germline V and J ends were trimmed by 4 bases and 4 bases, with 13 bases remaining between them. The CDR3 runs 15 residues. The germline V gene has CDR1 MNHEY and CDR2 SMNVEV (reference sequence). The DNA for the CDR3 is TGTGCCAGCAGTTCGGAGATGGCCGTTAATGAAAAACTGTTTTTT. Translation gives CASSSEMAVNEKLFF.

The rearrangement links TRBV4-3 to TRBJ2-7, with TRBD1 matching over 8 bases. The J segment lost 2 bases and the V segment lost 1 base, leaving 1 base of the junction unmatched. This CDR3 comprises 14 residues. Germline assignment: CDR1 LGHNA and CDR2 YSLEER. The chain's CDR3 is CASSQGRGPYEQYF. The CDR3 DNA sequence: TGCGCCAGCAGCCAAGGCAGGGGGCCCTACGAGCAGTACTTC.

The J gene is TRBJ1-1, the V gene TRBV10-3; TRBD1 matches at 10 bases. CDR1 and CDR2 from the germline V gene are ENHRY and SYGVKD. The CDR3 loop spans 15 amino acids. J was trimmed by 5 bases and V by 4 bases; bases with no gene match: 7. The CDR3 protein is CAISVTGGETTEAFF. CDR3 nucleotide sequence: TGTGCCATCAGTGTGACAGGGGGCGAAACAACTGAAGCTTTCTTT.

The rearrangement joins TRBV4-1 to TRBJ1-2; 7 bases are shared with TRBD1. The trim removed 1 base at V and 7 bases at J, leaving 6 bases unmatched. Germline V lookup: CDR1 MGHRA, CDR2 YSYEKL. The CDR3 is made up of 14 amino acids. CDR3 sequence (DNA): TGCGCCAGCAGCCAAGGGGGGACAGCTATTGGCTACACCTTC. Its translation: CASSQGGTAIGYTF.

The V gene is TRBV21-1, the J gene TRBJ2-3; the table's TRBD1 call for D was not verified on the DNA. TRBV21-1 is shown as a pseudogene. This CDR3 spans 16 amino acids. The CDR3 DNA is TGTGCCAGCAGCAAACCGGGGACAGATAGCACAGATACGCAGTATTTT. Amino acids: CASSKPGTDSTDTQYF.

This chain links TRBV5-8 with TRBJ1-3; TRBD1 matches 7 bases. Germline V gene data show CDR1 as SGHTS and CDR2 as YDEGEE. Trimming cost V 9 bases and J 0 bases; bases outside gene matches: 15. The CDR3 loop spans 17 amino acids. The CDR3 DNA reads as TGTGCCACCATCGGACCCGGACAGGACGGCTCTGGAAACACCATATATTTT. Residues: CATIGPGQDGSGNTIYF.

The J gene is TRBJ2-7, the V gene TRBV10-3, with TRBD1 matching 12 bases. CDR1 and CDR2 from the germline V gene are ENHRY and SYGVKD. The V and J ends lost 6 bases and 4 bases, in that order; junction bases with no gene match: 4. The CDR3 consists of 14 residues. The CDR3: CAISGTGGSYEQYF. In DNA form, the CDR3 reads TGTGCCATCAGCGGGACAGGGGGCAGTTACGAGCAGTACTTC.

About this clone: Other DNA sequences in the same sample also yield this CDR3. This sequence joins TRBV5-6 and TRBJ1-1, with a tentative D call TRBD1 (6 bases). Trimming stripped 3 bases from V and 0 bases from J, with 9 bases between. The CDR3 has 14 amino acids. Germline V gives CDR1 SGHDT, CDR2 YYEEEE. Written as DNA, the CDR3 is TGTGCCAGCAGCTCGGACAGCTTGAACACTGAAGCTTTCTTT. Encoded protein: CASSSDSLNTEAFF.

The rearrangement links TRBV5-1 to TRBJ2-1; the D gene is possibly TRBD2 (5 bases). CDR3 size: 15 residues. V was shortened by 0 bases and J by 10 bases, with 17 bases between the two germline ends. Per the germline V gene, CDR1 is SGHRS and CDR2 is YFSETQ. CDR3 DNA: TGCGCCAGCAGCTTGGCGGGGTTTTTGCAGAACGAGCAGTTCTTC. Protein product: CASSLAGFLQNEQFF.

This clone was counted between two and nine times. V gene TRBV19 combines with J gene TRBJ1-1; D is possibly TRBD1 (6 bases). In germline, CDR1 is LNHDA, CDR2 SQIVND (reference sequence). The CDR3 is 13 residues long. Trimming removed 3 bases from V and 5 bases from J, with 10 bases in between. The CDR3: CASSIGGPTEAFF. CDR3 DNA sequence: TGTGCCAGTAGTATTGGGGGCCCGACTGAAGCTTTCTTT.

J is TRBJ2-7 and V is TRBV5-5; D possibly corresponds to TRBD2 (5 bases). Germline V gives CDR1 SGHKS, CDR2 YYEKEE (reference sequence). CDR3 length: 17 residues. The germline V and J ends were trimmed by 5 bases and 0 bases, with 21 bases remaining between them. The CDR3 sequence is CASSPGWAGKSSYEQYF. The CDR3, as DNA: TGTGCCAGCAGTCCCGGATGGGCGGGCAAAAGCTCCTACGAGCAGTACTTC.

The J gene is TRBJ1-5, the V gene TRBV9, with D maybe TRBD1 (6 bases). The CDR3 has 16 amino acids. V was pared by 10 bases and J by 6 bases, with 26 bases between. Germline CDR1 SGDLS, CDR2 YYNGEE. In nucleotides, the CDR3 is TGTGCCGCCGGGCGGCAGGGGAGTTGTTGGGGTCAGCCCCAGCATTTT. This translates into CAAGRQGSCWGQPQHF.

The chain employs TRBV7-9 and TRBJ2-7; a possible D gene is TRBD1 (5 bases). The germline gives CDR1 SEHNR, CDR2 FQNEAQ (reference sequence). Trimming pared 3 bases from V and 5 bases from J, leaving 17 bases between. CDR3 length: 15 residues. The CDR3 protein is CASSFSGQAENEQYF. The CDR3 DNA follows: TGTGCCAGCAGCTTTTCAGGACAAGCTGAGAACGAGCAGTACTTC. The full variable domain, its missing parts supplied by reference TRBV7-9 and TRBJ2-7, is DTGVSQNPRHKITKRGQNVTFRCDPISEHNRLYWYRQTLGQGPEFLTYFQNEAQLEKSRLLSDRFSAERPKGSFSTLEIQRTEQGDSAMYLCASSFSGQAENEQYFGPGTRLTVT.

CDR3 DNA sequence: TGTGCCAGCAGCGTAGAGGGCCCCGTGACTAGCGGGAGGTACCACGAGCAGTACTTC. Encoded protein: CASSVEGPVTSGRYHEQYF. The chain has TRBV9 and TRBJ2-7; TRBD2 matches at 13 bases. J was trimmed by 5 bases and V by 0 bases; bases with no gene match: 14. The CDR3 is 19 residues long. The germline V gene encodes CDR1 SGDLS and CDR2 YYNGEE.

The CDR3 region is CASSALAGYQETQYF. The CDR3 coding sequence is TGTGCCAGCAGTGCACTAGCGGGATACCAAGAGACCCAGTACTTC. The chain uses TRBV6-1 and TRBJ2-5, with 10 bases matching TRBD2. This CDR3 has 15 amino acids. Germline V gene data show CDR1 as MNHNS and CDR2 as SASEGT. V lost 4 bases, J lost 0 bases, and 2 bases stayed unmatched.

V and J are TRBV5-6 and TRBJ2-1; a possible D gene is TRBD2 (5 bases). This CDR3 has 15 amino acids. Trimming removed 2 bases at V and 4 bases at J, with 13 bases between. Looked up from germline, CDR1 is SGHDT and CDR2 is YYEEEE. The CDR3 DNA reads as TGTGCCAGCAGCTTCCTAGCTCTGGAATACAATGAGCAGTTCTTC. Translating it yields CASSFLALEYNEQFF.

The chain is built from TRBV4-1 and TRBJ2-7; D call uncertain. The CDR3 is 13 residues long. Between the trimmed V and J ends, which lost 1 base and 0 bases, there was a span of 4 bases. The germline gives CDR1 MGHRA, CDR2 YSYEKL. The CDR3 DNA reads TGCGCCAGCAGCCAAGGACTCTCCTACGAGCAGTACTTC. Translation: CASSQGLSYEQYF.